This TCR beta chain was recovered during a study of OX40 agonist ivuxolimab in advanced cancers. The CDR3 is made up of 11 amino acids. V lost 11 bases and J lost 7; bases outside the gene matches: 7. Germline V gives CDR1 SEHNR, CDR2 FQNEAQ (reference sequence). Assay: immunoSEQ multiplex PCR; the TCRdb copy retains only in-frame clones and omits some. This table has fewer than 85,000 clones, approximately 84% appearing once. This chain links TRBV7-9 with TRBJ2-5; 7 nucleotides line up with TRBD2. The clonotype was recovered from an adult with an advanced solid tumor such as melanoma, head and neck, liver or kidney cancer. Sequences were derived from CD4+ or CD8+ T cells sorted from blood, sampled in a trial of the OX40 agonist ivuxolimab. The CDR3 loop is CAWGGFGTQYF. The DNA of the CDR3 is TGTGCCTGGGGGGGGTTCGGGACCCAGTACTTC. Using reference TRBV7-9 and TRBJ2-5 for the parts outside the CDR3, the full variable domain is DTGVSQNPRHKITKRGQNVTFRCDPISEHNRLYWYRQTLGQGPEFLTYFQNEAQLEKSRLLSDRFSAERPKGSFSTLEIQRTEQGDSAMYLCAWGGFGTQYFGPGTRLLVL.